Following are 2 T cell receptor beta chains from one sample sequenced in a study of shared clonotypes between healthy human individuals (dated by TCRdb to 2020 to 2022). For the CD8 naive samples, CD45RO-negative cells were positively selected for CCR7, yielding a CD45RA+CCR7+ population from which TemRA cells were excluded. The library was made by the immunoSEQ multiplex PCR assay. Sourced from immuneACCESS, this table was stored by TCRdb with only in-frame sequences that have V and J called. A share of the clones is absent; for the studies checked, an unresolved V gene accounts for under half, and the remainder has no known explanation. The sample records fewer than 800,000 clones, around 92% of which are singletons. About a quarter of the sample lies in the top ten. The sample comprised naive CD8+ T cells sorted from blood. The sample's cell subset or site, from its label and the paper: CD45RA+CCR7+. All receptors derive from a young man in good health.

The genes are TRBV9 and TRBJ1-4; unclear D gene. Deletions cut 3 bases from V and 6 bases from J, with 9 bases between. Per the germline V gene, CDR1 is SGDLS and CDR2 is YYNGEE. The CDR3 totals 13 residues. The chain's CDR3 is CASSGTADEKLFF. CDR3 nucleotide sequence: TGTGCCAGCAGCGGGACGGCAGATGAAAAACTGTTTTTT. Supplemented by reference TRBV9 and TRBJ1-4, the full variable domain reads DSGVTQTPKHLITATGQRVTLRCSPRSGDLSVYWYQQSLDQGLQFLIQYYNGEERAKGNILERFSAQQFPDLHSELNLSSLELGDSALYFCASSGTADEKLFFGSGTQLSVL.

The chain has TRBV4-1 and TRBJ2-7, with 8 bases lining up with TRBD2. The trim removed 0 bases at V and 6 bases at J, leaving 7 bases unmatched. Germline CDR1 is MGHRA and CDR2 is YSYEKL. The CDR3 runs 15 residues. The CDR3 spells CASSQDPGTRREQYF. The CDR3, as DNA: TGCGCCAGCAGCCAAGATCCCGGGACTAGACGCGAGCAGTACTTC.